This TCR beta chain was sequenced during a study of OX40 agonist ivuxolimab in advanced cancers. Study context: Past anti-PD-1, anti-PD-L1 or anti-CTLA-4 therapy was accepted, and approximately 40% had received some.

Generated by immunoSEQ multiplex PCR, the TCRdb table keeps only in-frame clones and is missing some. The sample includes about 83,000 clones, 84% seen only once; the top ten take approximately 7%. V shed 5 bases and J shed 0 bases, with 17 bases lying between them. CDR3 length: 16 residues. The germline gives CDR1 SGHTA, CDR2 FQGNSA. The sequences come from CD4+ or CD8+ T cells sorted from blood, collected in a trial of the OX40 agonist ivuxolimab. The sequence was collected from an adult with an advanced solid tumor such as melanoma, head and neck, liver or kidney cancer. The chain uses TRBV7-2 and TRBJ2-7; D might be TRBD2 (6 bases). CDR3 bases: TGTGCCAGCAGCCATGGGGGAGGTTTTGGCTCCTACGAGCAGTACTTC. Its translation: CASSHGGGFGSYEQYF.